These 13 T cell receptor beta chains were all obtained from the same sample, sequenced in a study of shared T cell receptors in the human thymus. Using immunoSEQ multiplex PCR, the repertoire was profiled, and TCRdb retains in-frame clones only, with some absent. The table includes about 400,000 clones, approximately 95% detected once. Specimen: thymocytes. The receptors originated from a human donor.

The chain carries TRBV21-1 and TRBJ2-5; the D call of TRBD2 is as the table states it, not checked on the DNA. TRBV21-1 is flagged as a pseudogene. The CDR3 covers 20 residues. Here the CDR3 reads CASSKLGGTSGRRGQETQYF. DNA for the CDR3: TGTGCCAGCAGCAAATTAGGGGGAACTAGCGGGAGGAGAGGGCAAGAGACCCAGTACTTC.

The chain recombines TRBV25-1 with TRBJ1-1; possibly TRBD1 for D (6 bases). With 2 bases removed from V and 11 bases from J, the gap between germline ends came to 18 bases. Germline CDR1 MGHDK, CDR2 SYGVNS. The CDR3 runs to 14 residues. The CDR3 sequence: CASSEGEWGGAAFF. In DNA, the CDR3 is TGTGCCAGCAGTGAAGGGGAGTGGGGGGGCGCGGCTTTCTTT.

V usage is TRBV19 and J usage is TRBJ1-2; D gene uncertain. The CDR3 runs to 15 residues. Germline V lookup: CDR1 LNHDA, CDR2 SQIVND (reference sequence). The germline V and J ends were trimmed by 8 bases and 8 bases, with 24 bases remaining between them. The CDR3, as DNA: TGTGCCAGTGCTCCCCGAGGTCGCAATCGGAAGGGCTACACCTTC. Protein: CASAPRGRNRKGYTF.

The J gene is TRBJ1-5, the V gene TRBV19; D is unclear. Per germline, CDR1 LNHDA and CDR2 SQIVND (reference sequence). Trimming stripped 1 base from V and 2 bases from J, with 3 bases between. The CDR3 is 13 amino acids. The CDR3 loop is CASSIGGNQPQHF. The CDR3 DNA reads TGTGCCAGTAGTATAGGGGGCAATCAGCCCCAGCATTTT.

The chain employs TRBV5-1 and TRBJ2-1; 7 nucleotides agree with TRBD1. Germline V gives CDR1 SGHRS, CDR2 YFSETQ. Trimming removed 5 bases from V and 2 bases from J; junction bases left unmatched: 10. This CDR3 is built from 16 residues. CDR3 DNA: TGCGCCAGCAGGGACAGGCTAAAGGGCCCCTACAATGAGCAGTTCTTC. Amino acids: CASRDRLKGPYNEQFF.

This chain uses TRBV18 with TRBJ1-2, with 9 bases matching TRBD1. V dropped 4 bases and J dropped 5; count of bases not matched to a gene: 5. Per germline, CDR1 KGHSH and CDR2 LQKENI. The CDR3 length is 14 residues. CDR3 protein: CASSRTGGFYGYTF. The CDR3 DNA reads TGTGCCAGCTCACGAACAGGGGGCTTTTATGGCTACACCTTC.

The CDR3 is CASSKTLGTAQETQYF. The DNA for the CDR3 is TGTGCCAGCAGCAAAACCCTCGGGACAGCCCAAGAGACCCAGTACTTC. The chain uses TRBV21-1 and TRBJ2-5; the table calls TRBD1, which could not be checked here. TRBV21-1 constitutes a pseudogene. The CDR3 spans 16 residues.

CDR3 region: CASRGGQGKGYEQYF. The CDR3 DNA reads TGTGCCAGCAGAGGGGGACAGGGGAAAGGCTACGAGCAGTACTTC. This rearrangement joins TRBV6-5 to TRBJ2-7; 10 nucleotides line up with TRBD1. Germline V CDR1 and CDR2: MNHEY, SVGAGI. J gave up 3 bases and V 6 bases, and 8 bases lay outside the gene matches. CDR3 length equals 15 residues.

The CDR3 nucleotides are TGTGCCAGCAGCCGGGGGTCCGAGCAGTTCTTC. This sequence encodes CASSRGSEQFF. The chain has TRBV14 and TRBJ2-1; D assignment may be TRBD1 or TRBD2 (5 bases each). This CDR3 comprises 11 residues. Germline V gene lookup returns CDR1 SGHDN and CDR2 FVKESK. The germline V and J ends were trimmed by 4 bases and 10 bases, with 8 bases remaining between them.

The chain recombines TRBV29-1 with TRBJ2-4; TRBD2 matches 7 bases. The CDR3 runs 17 residues. Germline V gives CDR1 SQVTM, CDR2 ANQGSEA. V dropped 1 base and J dropped 2; count of bases not matched to a gene: 11. CDR3 protein: CSVEGEGAGVTKNIQYF. Here the CDR3 DNA reads TGCAGCGTTGAAGGGGAGGGAGCGGGCGTGACCAAAAACATTCAGTACTTC.

The rearrangement joins TRBV7-2 to TRBJ2-7; D is perhaps TRBD2 (5 bases). This CDR3 is built from 14 residues. V dropped 0 bases and J dropped 8 bases, with 14 bases sitting between them. CDR1 is SGHTA and CDR2 is FQGNSA in the germline V gene. CDR3 coding DNA: TGTGCCAGCAGCTTAGCGTTCCCGGGGTGGCAGCAGTACTTC. Residues: CASSLAFPGWQQYF.

The CDR3 DNA follows: TGTGCCATCAGCCCGACCCCGAAGGGCTCTGGAAACACCATATATTTT. This codes for CAISPTPKGSGNTIYF. The genes are TRBV10-3 and TRBJ1-3; the D is unclear. Trimming cost V 6 bases and J 0 bases, with 15 bases left between them. The CDR3 sequence is 16 residues long. Germline V gene sequence: CDR1 ENHRY, CDR2 SYGVKD.

V and J are TRBV15 and TRBJ1-3; possible D gene TRBD1, 6 bases. Germline lookup yields CDR1 LNHNV and CDR2 YYDKDF (reference sequence). Trimming shortened V by 8 bases and J by 5 bases, and 13 bases separated the two germline ends. The CDR3 spans 13 residues. Here the CDR3 reads CATALGQRNTIYF. DNA for the CDR3: TGTGCCACCGCCCTCGGACAGAGAAACACCATATATTTT.